This paragraph covers one T cell receptor (beta chain) sequence. Its target is not known. These data are taken from a study of shared clonotypes between healthy human individuals. Method: immunoSEQ multiplex PCR; TCRdb's copy keeps in-frame clones and lacks some. Among around 1.5 million clones listed, approximately 98% were seen once. Study results and caveats: Sampling covered blood only; tissue repertoires likely differ.

CDR3 length: 15 residues. In germline, CDR1 is SGHRS, CDR2 YFSETQ. Trimming cost V 0 bases and J 4 bases, with 13 bases left between them. The source is a man in his thirties or forties in good health. The V gene is TRBV5-1, the J gene TRBJ1-2; D unresolved. The sample comprised naive CD4+ T cells sorted from blood. Noted subset: CD45RA+ positively selected. Written as DNA, the CDR3 is TGCGCCAGCAGCTTGGAGCCGGTAATGCGCTATGGCTACACCTTC. Translating it yields CASSLEPVMRYGYTF.